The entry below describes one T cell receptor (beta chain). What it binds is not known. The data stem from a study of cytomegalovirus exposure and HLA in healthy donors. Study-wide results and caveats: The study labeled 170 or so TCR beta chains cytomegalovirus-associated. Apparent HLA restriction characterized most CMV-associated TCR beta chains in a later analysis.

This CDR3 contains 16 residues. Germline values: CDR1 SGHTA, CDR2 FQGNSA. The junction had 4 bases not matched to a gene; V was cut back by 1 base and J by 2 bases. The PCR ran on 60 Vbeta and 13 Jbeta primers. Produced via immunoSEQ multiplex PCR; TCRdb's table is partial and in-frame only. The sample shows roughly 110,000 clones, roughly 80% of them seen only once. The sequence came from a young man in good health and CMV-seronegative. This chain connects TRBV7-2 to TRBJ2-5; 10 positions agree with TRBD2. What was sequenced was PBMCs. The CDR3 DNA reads TGTGCCAGCAGCTTAGGGAATAGCGGGGGGCAAGAGACCCAGTACTTC. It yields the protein CASSLGNSGGQETQYF.